A selection of T cell receptor beta chains follows, all from one sample in a study of regulatory dendritic cells for organ transplantation. What these receptors recognize is not known. Profiled with immunoSEQ multiplex PCR; TCRdb holds only in-frame clones, not every one. The data contain 9,500 to 15,000 clones, around 62% of them singletons. The sequencing sample was made of naive CD8+ T cells from blood cultured with dendritic cells. The receptors come from a human donor in good health. The CDR3 runs from the conserved cysteine through the conserved F or W. D genes are given only for firm matches. Not all rows give a size; the values are once, few, many and, for expanded clones, a class.

>-|TRBJ2-1|-|17|TRBV4-1
CASSRITGSVSYNEQFF
TGCGCCAGCAGCCGGATAACAGGGTCTGTGTCCTACAATGAGCAGTTCTTC
>-|TRBJ2-7|-|18|TRBV5-6
CASSHRPGTSWFSYEQYF
TGTGCCAGCAGCCACCGTCCCGGGACATCTTGGTTCTCCTACGAGCAGTACTTC
>-|TRBJ1-1|-|13|TRBV27
CASRWGESTEAFF
TGTGCCAGCAGATGGGGGGAGAGCACTGAAGCTTTCTTT
>-|TRBJ1-1|few|11|TRBV20-1
CSAQGGTEAFF
TGCAGTGCTCAAGGGGGAACTGAAGCTTTCTTT
>-|TRBJ2-7|-|14|TRBV5-1
CASRVSVRDFSNDF
TGCGCCAGCAGGGTGTCGGTCAGGGACTTTTCCAACGACTTC
>TRBD2|TRBJ2-3|-|15|TRBV27
CASSPGTSGAGTQYF
TGTGCCAGCAGTCCCGGGACTAGCGGGGCGGGTACGCAGTATTTT
>-|TRBJ1-2|few|15|TRBV25-1
CASSESPGNNYGYTF
TGTGCCAGCAGTGAATCGCCAGGGAATAACTATGGCTACACCTTC
>-|TRBJ1-5|few|14|TRBV4-1
CASSQDPGKQPQHF
TGCGCCAGCAGCCAAGACCCGGGAAAGCAGCCCCAGCATTTT
>-|TRBJ1-3|-|14|TRBV6-5
CASRGGISGNTIYF
TGTGCCAGCAGGGGAGGGATCTCTGGAAACACCATATATTTT
>TRBD2|TRBJ2-1|-|19|TRBV4-2
CASSQLGTSGASSYNEQFF
TGTGCCAGCAGCCAACTCGGGACTAGCGGGGCTTCTTCCTACAATGAGCAGTTCTTC
>-|TRBJ2-7|-|13|TRBV11-3
CASSLVTSYEQYF
TGTGCCAGCAGCTTAGTGACTTCATACGAGCAGTACTTC
>-|TRBJ2-1|-|12|TRBV4-3
CASSENYNEQFF
TGCGCCAGCAGCGAGAACTACAATGAGCAGTTCTTC
>TRBD2|TRBJ2-5|-|18|TRBV27
CASFPRGSQLAGGETQYF
TGTGCCAGCTTCCCTAGGGGCAGTCAACTAGCGGGCGGGGAGACCCAGTACTTC
>-|TRBJ1-4|-|15|TRBV7-2
CASSLGRVPKEKLFF
TGTGCCAGCAGCTTAGGCCGGGTCCCAAAGGAAAAACTGTTTTTT
>TRBD1|TRBJ1-4|-|15|TRBV18
CASSPRTGVVEKLFF
TGTGCCAGCTCACCGAGGACAGGGGTAGTTGAAAAACTGTTTTTT
>TRBD1|TRBJ2-7|-|14|TRBV11-1
CASSQTGISYEQYF
TGTGCCAGCAGCCAGACAGGGATCTCCTACGAGCAGTACTTC
>TRBD2|TRBJ2-2|once|20|TRBV14
CASSHDRLAGGRTNTGELFF
TGTGCCAGCAGCCACGACCGACTAGCGGGGGGACGCACGAACACCGGGGAGCTGTTTTTT
>TRBD1|TRBJ2-7|-|16|TRBV5-1
CASSGYRDRVSYEQYF
TGCGCCAGCAGCGGCTACCGGGACAGGGTGTCCTACGAGCAGTACTTC
>-|TRBJ2-7|-|16|TRBV4-1
CASSQAGLSSSYEQYF
TGCGCCAGCAGCCAAGCTGGACTCTCTAGCTCCTACGAGCAGTACTTC
>TRBD1|TRBJ1-1|-|14|TRBV4-3
CASRDRGSNTEAFF
TGCGCCAGCCGGGACAGGGGGTCTAATACTGAAGCTTTCTTT
>TRBD1|TRBJ1-4|few|16|TRBV4-3
CASSRTGARDNEKLFF
TGCGCCAGCAGCCGGACAGGCGCGCGGGATAATGAAAAACTGTTTTTT
>TRBD1|TRBJ1-1|-|15|TRBV7-9
CASSPPDRATTEAFF
TGTGCCAGCAGCCCACCCGACAGGGCCACCACTGAAGCTTTCTTT
>-|TRBJ1-1|-|15|TRBV27
CASSLSTAGSTEAFF
TGTGCCAGCAGTTTATCAACGGCGGGGTCCACTGAAGCTTTCTTT
>TRBD1|TRBJ1-4|-|16|TRBV5-8
CASSDRDSPTNEKLFF
TGTGCCAGCAGTGACAGGGATAGTCCAACTAATGAAAAACTGTTTTTT
>-|TRBJ2-7|-|12|TRBV6-1
CASIFTGDEQYF
TGTGCCAGCATATTTACAGGCGACGAGCAGTACTTC
>-|TRBJ1-3|-|16|TRBV29-1
CSVEDPPGSTGNTIYF
TGCAGCGTTGAAGATCCGCCGGGGTCTACTGGAAACACCATATATTTT
>TRBD1|TRBJ1-5|-|19|TRBV4-2
CASSQDVGQGAVGNQPQHF
TGTGCCAGCAGCCAAGATGTGGGACAGGGGGCGGTAGGCAATCAGCCCCAGCATTTT
>-|TRBJ1-5|medium-sized|14|TRBV7-9
CASSLSDSNQPQHF
TGTGCCAGCAGCTTGAGCGATAGCAATCAGCCCCAGCATTTT
>-|TRBJ2-3|-|16|TRBV5-5
CASSLGLLVVTDTQYF
TGTGCCAGCAGCTTGGGGCTTCTGGTGGTGACAGATACGCAGTATTTT
>TRBD1|TRBJ1-6|-|16|TRBV4-3
CASSQEGPGGNSPLHF
TGCGCCAGCAGCCAAGAAGGGCCAGGGGGCAACTCACCCCTCCACTTT
>TRBD1|TRBJ2-2|once|15|TRBV7-9
CASSERQGATGELFF
TGTGCCAGCAGCGAAAGACAGGGGGCCACCGGGGAGCTGTTTTTT
>TRBD2|TRBJ2-3|once|16|TRBV4-3
CASSQDVAGGTDTQYF
TGCGCCAGCAGCCAAGATGTAGCGGGGGGCACAGATACGCAGTATTTT
>-|TRBJ2-1|-|12|TRBV2
CASTNSYNEQFF
TGTGCCAGCACCAACTCGTACAATGAGCAGTTCTTC
>-|TRBJ1-1|-|11|TRBV7-2
CASSFGADAFF
TGTGCCAGCAGCTTTGGGGCGGATGCTTTCTTT
>TRBD2|TRBJ2-1|few|16|TRBV6-6
CAIASPGLPQDNEQFF
TGTGCCATCGCCAGCCCGGGACTACCCCAAGACAATGAGCAGTTCTTC
>-|TRBJ1-3|-|19|TRBV10-3
CAISESERSSYGSGNTIYF
TGTGCCATCAGTGAGTCCGAGCGAAGTAGCTATGGGTCCGGAAACACCATATATTTT
>-|TRBJ1-2|-|16|TRBV4-3
CASSLEATATNYGYTF
TGCGCCAGCAGCCTTGAGGCGACAGCCACTAACTATGGCTACACCTTC
>-|TRBJ2-7|few|13|TRBV4-1
CASSQGENYEQYF
TGCGCCAGCAGCCAAGGGGAGAACTACGAGCAGTACTTC
>-|TRBJ2-5|-|15|TRBV9
CASSVGGGRQETQYF
TGTGCCAGCAGCGTGGGGGGGGGCCGCCAAGAGACCCAGTACTTC
>TRBD2|TRBJ2-3|-|20|TRBV4-2
CASSQGALITSGGGGDTQYF
TGTGCCAGCAGCCAAGGGGCCCTGATTACTAGCGGGGGGGGAGGAGATACGCAGTATTTT
>TRBD1|TRBJ2-1|once|15|TRBV7-8
CASSSGQGSYNEQFF
TGTGCCAGCAGCTCCGGACAGGGGTCCTACAATGAGCAGTTCTTC
>TRBD1|TRBJ2-7|medium-sized|13|TRBV19
CASRGLSSYEQYF
TGTGCCAGCAGGGGGCTGAGCTCCTACGAGCAGTACTTC
>-|TRBJ2-2|-|13|TRBV6-5
CASSFRDTGELFF
TGTGCCAGCAGTTTCCGGGACACCGGGGAGCTGTTTTTT
>-|TRBJ1-6|-|17|TRBV19
CASSTLEDSSYNSPLHF
TGTGCCAGTAGTACGCTCGAGGATAGCTCCTATAATTCACCCCTCCACTTT
>TRBD1|TRBJ2-3|few|17|TRBV4-2
CASSLSPPGQVADTQYF
TGTGCCAGCAGCCTAAGCCCCCCGGGACAGGTCGCAGATACGCAGTATTTT
>-|TRBJ2-7|-|15|TRBV19
CASSTVGGRATEQYF
TGTGCCAGTAGTACCGTCGGCGGCAGGGCGACCGAGCAGTACTTC
>TRBD1|TRBJ1-5|-|15|TRBV6-1
CASSEDRGLSQPQHF
TGTGCCAGCAGTGAAGACAGGGGCCTCAGTCAGCCCCAGCATTTT
>TRBD1|TRBJ2-7|few|15|TRBV19
CASSAGQGFSYEQYF
TGTGCCAGTAGTGCGGGACAGGGGTTTTCCTACGAGCAGTACTTC
>-|TRBJ1-6|-|15|TRBV27
CASSLTPSYNSPLHF
TGTGCCAGCAGTTTAACTCCCTCCTATAATTCACCCCTCCACTTT
>TRBD1|TRBJ1-1|few|15|TRBV4-1
CASSLGGQGNTEAFF
TGCGCCAGCAGCCTCGGAGGACAGGGGAACACTGAAGCTTTCTTT
>TRBD1|TRBJ1-4|-|17|TRBV5-5
CASSLGRDSRINEKLFF
TGTGCCAGCAGCTTGGGCCGGGACAGCCGGATTAATGAAAAACTGTTTTTT
>TRBD1|TRBJ2-7|-|15|TRBV7-2
CASSAATGGGYEQYF
TGTGCCAGCAGCGCCGCGACAGGGGGCGGCTACGAGCAGTACTTC
>-|TRBJ1-5|-|14|TRBV6-5
CASRGQDNNQPQHF
TGTGCCAGCAGGGGTCAGGATAACAATCAGCCCCAGCATTTT
>-|TRBJ2-1|-|15|TRBV6-5
CASSYSGGPYNEQFF
TGTGCCAGCAGTTACTCGGGGGGGCCTTACAATGAGCAGTTCTTC
>-|TRBJ2-1|few|13|TRBV6-6
CASRPTVFGEQFF
TGTGCCAGCAGACCAACAGTCTTTGGAGAGCAGTTCTTC
>-|TRBJ1-5|few|15|TRBV6-5
CASSYSGGAAQPQHF
TGTGCCAGCAGTTACTCGGGGGGGGCCGCTCAGCCCCAGCATTTT
>TRBD2|TRBJ2-1|-|18|TRBV4-2
CASSLPPLGAGGGHEQFF
TGTGCCAGCAGCCTACCTCCCTTGGGAGCGGGGGGAGGGCATGAGCAGTTCTTC
>TRBD1|TRBJ1-1|-|12|TRBV19
CASRQGETEAFF
TGTGCCAGTAGGCAGGGGGAGACTGAAGCTTTCTTT
>-|TRBJ2-7|-|15|TRBV7-9
CASSAPGGNLNEQYF
TGTGCCAGCTCGGCGCCGGGGGGCAACCTTAACGAGCAGTACTTC